What follows describes a single T cell receptor beta chain. No cognate antigen has been identified for it. Qualities for individual bases were not recorded, and no much larger clone is one base off. This entry is derived from a study of blood T cells in healthy people across ages (dated by TCRdb to 2014 to 2015). A note on the overall study: Template switching captured roughly one uniquely barcoded TCR beta cDNA molecule per two T cells in model experiments. Using deep sequencing normalized with unique cDNA molecular identifiers, the study measured how TCR beta repertoire diversity changes with age. Four age groups were formed from the donors: young (average 16 years), middle-aged (approximately 41), aged (over 55) and long-lived (more than 75). Donors of different ages were randomly distributed across sequencing lanes to avoid experimental bias. Using the same blood draw, the study looked at two additional independent replicas of 1 million unique cDNA reads for two donors, one aged 18 to 30 and the other aged 80 or older. What the study reported, not specific to this receptor: Total diversity estimates from one million sequenced T cells were considered lower bounds and underestimates. Observed TCR beta diversity per million T cells fell roughly linearly with age, and a significant reduction was already apparent by age roughly 40. Conclusive comparison of naive and antigen-experienced compartments was prevented by the profiling of bulk unsorted PBMCs. Compared with the aged group, the long-lived group had more naive CD4+ T cells, fewer expanded clones and increased TCR diversity, a pattern suggesting age selection. The CMV infection status of donors was not known, potentially confounding age-related changes in expanded clonotypes. Observed TCR beta diversity correlated strongly with the percentage of naive T cells measured by flow cytometry.

CDR1 and CDR2 are drawn from the germline V gene: MDHEN, SYDVKM. The germline V and J ends show losses of 6 bases and 9 bases respectively, and no gene match explains 11 bases of the junction. The CDR3 goes from the cysteine to the phenylalanine over 15 residues. Only CDR3 DNA remains: 45 bases, in frame from the first base. Library preparation used 5' RACE. This sample was sequenced with an Illumina HiSeq 2500. A second roughly 7 to 11 cycle PCR used a sample-barcoded 5' primer and a J-beta primer mix. A template-switch 5' adaptor carrying 12 random nucleotides introduced a unique molecular identifier onto each TCR beta cDNA molecule. Each sample yielded at least 2.5 million CDR3-containing paired-end reads. First-strand cDNA was synthesized from all RNA with the Mint cDNA synthesis kit, primed by a TRBC-specific oligonucleotide. All cDNA was treated with uracil-DNA glycosylase and then went through a first 18-cycle PCR with the universal primers M1SS and BC2_uni_R. As for how the authors treated the data: For normalization, 1 million high-quality reads were randomly selected from each sample, with every read carrying a distinct molecular identifier. Reads sharing molecular identifiers were discarded rather than binned into consensus sequences. MiTCR, run with a Q25 quality threshold and the strictest error-elimination algorithm, handled CDR3 identification, clonotype clustering and error correction. A nonparametric unseen species model with Euler transformation was used to estimate lower-bound total TCR beta diversity. TCRdb reanalyzed the raw reads on its own, using fastp at Q25 for trimming and MiXCR for clone calling, and kept in-frame beta chains. Rows with one shared CDR3 protein collapse into an entry with the most common genes and DNA. None of the V and J calls come from the authors' own analysis; TCRdb made them. The sample table shows almost 800,000 distinct CDR3 sequences, and roughly 64% are seen once. The ten biggest clones cover approximately 21% of the sample.

Donors were under 40 systemically healthy Caucasian individuals from Russia aged roughly 6 to 95 years. Approximately 10 milliliters of peripheral blood were collected from each donor into EDTA-treated Vacutainer tubes. PBMCs were isolated by Ficoll-Paque density-gradient centrifugation, with at least 6.5 million obtained per sample. Trizol reagent was used to extract total RNA from the PBMCs, yielding at least 6 micrograms per sample. For every donor, flow cytometry on a PBMC aliquot measured the percentage of naive CD45RAhigh/CD27high T cells. The rearrangement joined TRBV28 to TRBJ2-4, and 10 bases in between align with TRBD1. The sample was blood. The receptor was derived from a man aged 25 to 40 in good health. The encoded CDR3 is CASSTRDRGSGIQYF. The DNA is as follows: TGTGCCAGCAGCACCCGGGACAGGGGATCGGGCATTCAGTACTTC.